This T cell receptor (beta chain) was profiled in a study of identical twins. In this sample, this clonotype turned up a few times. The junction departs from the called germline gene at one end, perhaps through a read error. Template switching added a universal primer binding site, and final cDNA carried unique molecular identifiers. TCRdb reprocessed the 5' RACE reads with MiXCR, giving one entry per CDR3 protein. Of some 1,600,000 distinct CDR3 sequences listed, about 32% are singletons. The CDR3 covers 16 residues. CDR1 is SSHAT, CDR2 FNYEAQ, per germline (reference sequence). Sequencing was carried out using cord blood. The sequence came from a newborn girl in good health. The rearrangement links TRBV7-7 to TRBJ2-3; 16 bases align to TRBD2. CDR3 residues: CASSLGTSGRADTQYF. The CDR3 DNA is TGTGCTAGCAGCTTAGGGACTAGCGGGAGGGCAGATACGCAGTATTTT.